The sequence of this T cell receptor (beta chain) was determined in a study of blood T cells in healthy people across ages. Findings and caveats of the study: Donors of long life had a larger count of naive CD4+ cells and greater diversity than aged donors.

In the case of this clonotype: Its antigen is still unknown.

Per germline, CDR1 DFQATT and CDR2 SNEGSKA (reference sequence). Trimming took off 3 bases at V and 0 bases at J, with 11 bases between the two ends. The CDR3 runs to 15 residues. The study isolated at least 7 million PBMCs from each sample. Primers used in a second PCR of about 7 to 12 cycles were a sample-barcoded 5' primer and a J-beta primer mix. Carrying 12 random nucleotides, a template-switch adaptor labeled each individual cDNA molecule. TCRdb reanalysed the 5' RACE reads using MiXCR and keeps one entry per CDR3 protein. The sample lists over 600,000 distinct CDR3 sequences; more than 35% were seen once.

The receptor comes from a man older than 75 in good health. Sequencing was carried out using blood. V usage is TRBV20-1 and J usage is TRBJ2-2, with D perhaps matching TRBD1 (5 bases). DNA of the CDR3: TGCAGTGCTAGTTGGGGCCAGTCGAACACCGGGGAGCTGTTTTTT. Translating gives CSASWGQSNTGELFF.